This T cell receptor beta chain was captured in a study of T cell responses to AZD1222 COVID-19 vaccine. The overall study: The study pooled second doses at about 4 or about 12 weeks. Study results and caveats: Reports indicate that nearly half of spike-specific TCRs are directed at unmutated variant regions. Donors were chiefly white British, with a greater number of females, and clonal diversity was perhaps underestimated. Two doses of AZD1222 preceded a rise in Spike-specific TCR breadth and depth.

Libraries were prepared by immunoSEQ multiplex PCR; TCRdb keeps only in-frame clonotypes and omits some of them. The sample contains about 130,000 clones, about nine tenths of which appear only once. The V end lost 6 bases, the J end lost 3 bases, and 9 bases lay between the germline ends. Germline V gene sequence: CDR1 SNHLY, CDR2 FYNNEI. The CDR3 extends over 12 amino acids. This clone was counted a few times. What it recognizes is unknown. The starting material was peripheral blood, obtained on day 0 of AZD1222 vaccination. The source is an adult in good health. The chain couples TRBV2 to TRBJ2-7; D might be TRBD1 (6 bases). CDR3 nucleotides: TGTGCCAGCAGCGTACAGGGCTACGAGCAGTACTTC. It codes for CASSVQGYEQYF.